This T cell receptor (beta chain) came from a study of cytomegalovirus exposure and HLA in healthy donors. Study-wide points: With later analysis, a missense DCLRE1C variant became linked to TCR beta V- and J-gene trimming.

Looked up from germline, CDR1 is MDHEN and CDR2 is SYDVKM. The CDR3 runs to 15 residues. The V segment lost 4 bases and the J segment 8 bases; nucleotides outside the gene matches: 7. PCR used 60 Vbeta primers and 13 Jbeta primers. The protocol was immunoSEQ multiplex PCR, while the TCRdb copy is restricted to in-frame clones and leaves out a portion. The sample carries 190,000 or so clones, 80% to 85% recorded once. As concerns this clone: Its antigen is not known.

This clonotype was obtained from a man aged 45 to 65 in good health and CMV-seronegative. The sequenced sample was PBMCs. V usage is TRBV28 and J usage is TRBJ2-4; 11 bases agree with TRBD1. This CDR3 is CASSSQGQGGYIQYF. The CDR3 DNA reads TGTGCCAGCAGTTCCCAGGGACAGGGGGGGTACATTCAGTACTTC.